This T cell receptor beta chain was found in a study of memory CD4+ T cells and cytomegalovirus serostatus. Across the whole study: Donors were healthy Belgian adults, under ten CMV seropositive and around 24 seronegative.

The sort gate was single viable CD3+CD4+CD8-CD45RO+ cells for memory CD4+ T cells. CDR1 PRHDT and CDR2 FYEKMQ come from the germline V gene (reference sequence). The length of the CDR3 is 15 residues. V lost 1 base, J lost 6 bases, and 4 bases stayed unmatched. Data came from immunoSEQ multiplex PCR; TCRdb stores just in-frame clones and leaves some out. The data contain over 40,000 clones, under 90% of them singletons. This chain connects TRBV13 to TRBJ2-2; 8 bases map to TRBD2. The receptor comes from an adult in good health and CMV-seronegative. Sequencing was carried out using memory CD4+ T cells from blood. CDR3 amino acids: CASSLVLAGPGELFF. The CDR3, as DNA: TGTGCCAGCAGCTTAGTCCTAGCGGGCCCCGGGGAGCTGTTTTTT.